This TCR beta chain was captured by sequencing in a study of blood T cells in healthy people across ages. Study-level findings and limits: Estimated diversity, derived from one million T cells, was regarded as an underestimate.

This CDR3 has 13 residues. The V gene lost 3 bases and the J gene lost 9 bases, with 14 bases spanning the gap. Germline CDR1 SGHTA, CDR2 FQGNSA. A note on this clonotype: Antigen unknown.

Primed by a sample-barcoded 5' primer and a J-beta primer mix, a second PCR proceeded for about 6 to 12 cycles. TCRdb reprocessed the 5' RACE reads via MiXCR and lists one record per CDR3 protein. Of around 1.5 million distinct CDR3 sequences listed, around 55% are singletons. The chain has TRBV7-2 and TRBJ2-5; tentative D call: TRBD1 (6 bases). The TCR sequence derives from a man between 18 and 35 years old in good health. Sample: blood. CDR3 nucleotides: TGTGCCAGCAGCTTCCTGGTCAGGGGTTCCCAGTACTTC. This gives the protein CASSFLVRGSQYF.